The following is a T cell receptor beta chain sequence with its context. This sample stems from a study of blood T cell repertoires in COVID-19. Sequencing used immunoSEQ multiplex PCR; TCRdb keeps in-frame clones, though not all of them. The sample lists 20,000 or so clones; around 89% were seen once. Sample: PBMCs or T cells enriched from blood (not recorded which). This TCR derives from a woman in her 30s who had recovered from COVID-19.

In DNA form, the CDR3 reads TGTGCCATCAGTGGCCAAGTACTGGCAGCGACCGAGCAGTACTTC. Its protein is CAISGQVLAATEQYF. The rearrangement links TRBV10-3 to TRBJ2-7; D unresolved. Trimming removed 4 bases at V and 6 bases at J, with 19 bases between. The CDR3 contains 15 residues. Germline loops: CDR1 ENHRY, CDR2 SYGVKD.